The rows below give T cell receptor beta chains drawn from one sample of a study of radiotherapy plus CTLA-4 blockade in lung cancer. The assay was immunoSEQ multiplex PCR, and TCRdb's table has in-frame clones only and misses some. The sample lists approximately 52,000 clones; roughly 77% were seen once. Sample: peripheral blood, taken from a patient treated with radiotherapy plus ipilimumab. These receptors all stem from a human donor with non-small cell lung cancer whose response to radiotherapy plus ipilimumab could not be evaluated. CDR3s include the opening cysteine and the closing phenylalanine or tryptophan. A D gene is named only where the DNA matches it firmly. The size entry is marked missing in some rows and otherwise reads once, few, many or a size class.

CDR3: CASRTPGGTGELFF; DNA: TGTGCCAGTAGAACTCCAGGGGGCACCGGGGAGCTGTTTTTT; V: TRBV19; size: once; D: TRBD1; J: TRBJ2-2
CDR3: CASSRVTYNSPLHF; DNA: TGTGCCAGCAGTCGGGTCACCTATAATTCACCCCTCCACTTT; V: TRBV27; size: -; D: -; J: TRBJ1-6
CDR3: CASSLGVGAEFF; DNA: TGTGCCAGCAGCTTAGGGGTGGGGGCTGAGTTCTTC; V: TRBV7-9; size: -; D: -; J: TRBJ2-1
CDR3: CASSIGVPNTEAFF; DNA: TGTGCCAGTAGTATAGGAGTACCCAACACTGAAGCTTTCTTT; V: TRBV19; size: once; D: -; J: TRBJ1-1
CDR3: CASSLGRTSGSTDTQYF; DNA: TGTGCCAGCAGCTTAGGGAGGACTAGCGGGAGCACAGATACGCAGTATTTT; V: TRBV7-9; size: -; D: TRBD2; J: TRBJ2-3
CDR3: CASSRPSGRVTDTQYF; DNA: TGCGCCAGCAGCCGCCCTAGCGGGAGGGTCACAGATACGCAGTATTTT; V: TRBV4-1; size: -; D: TRBD2; J: TRBJ2-3
CDR3: CASSVRTGGEETQYF; DNA: TGTGCCAGCAGCGTACGAACAGGGGGCGAGGAGACCCAGTACTTC; V: TRBV9; size: -; D: TRBD1; J: TRBJ2-5
CDR3: CASSPGTGGETQYF; DNA: TGTGCCAGCAGCCCCGGGACAGGGGGAGAGACCCAGTACTTC; V: TRBV9; size: -; D: TRBD1; J: TRBJ2-5
CDR3: CASSIWTSGRLPYEQYF; DNA: TGCGCCAGCAGCATCTGGACTAGCGGGAGGCTACCCTACGAGCAGTACTTC; V: TRBV5-1; size: -; D: TRBD2; J: TRBJ2-7
CDR3: CASKGLADPNEQFF; DNA: TGTGCCAGCAAAGGACTAGCGGATCCCAATGAGCAGTTCTTC; V: TRBV6-1; size: once; D: TRBD2; J: TRBJ2-1
CDR3: CASSQDASANEKLFF; DNA: TGCGCCAGCAGCCAAGATGCGTCCGCTAATGAAAAACTGTTTTTT; V: TRBV4-3; size: -; D: -; J: TRBJ1-4
CDR3: CASSLLGGGDTEAFF; DNA: TGCGCCAGCAGCTTGTTGGGGGGTGGGGACACTGAAGCTTTCTTT; V: TRBV5-1; size: once; D: -; J: TRBJ1-1
CDR3: CASSQGWAGGSHNEQFF; DNA: TGCGCCAGCAGCCAAGGCTGGGCGGGGGGGTCCCACAATGAGCAGTTCTTC; V: TRBV4-3; size: -; D: TRBD2; J: TRBJ2-1
CDR3: CASSYSDYSKNIQYF; DNA: TGTGCCAGCAGTTACTCGGATTACAGCAAAAACATTCAGTACTTC; V: TRBV6-5; size: once; D: -; J: TRBJ2-4
CDR3: CASSFRREGLSDEQFF; DNA: TGTGCCAGCAGCTTTCGGCGGGAGGGCCTAAGCGATGAGCAGTTCTTC; V: TRBV7-3; size: -; D: TRBD2; J: TRBJ2-1
CDR3: CASSVQGNTEAFF; DNA: TGTGCCAGCAGTGTCCAGGGGAACACTGAAGCTTTCTTT; V: TRBV2; size: -; D: -; J: TRBJ1-1
CDR3: CASSPTSGRPSGANVLTF; DNA: TGCGCCAGCAGCCCGACTAGCGGTCGACCCTCTGGGGCCAACGTCCTGACTTTC; V: TRBV4-3; size: -; D: TRBD2; J: TRBJ2-6
CDR3: CASRPGTGGGNTEAFF; DNA: TGTGCCAGCCGCCCGGGGACAGGGGGTGGGAACACTGAAGCTTTCTTT; V: TRBV28; size: -; D: TRBD1; J: TRBJ1-1
CDR3: CASSEQGLSYEQYF; DNA: TGTGCCAGCAGTGAACAGGGACTATCCTACGAGCAGTACTTC; V: TRBV6-1; size: -; D: TRBD2; J: TRBJ2-7
CDR3: CASTPRGDSQKETQYF; DNA: TGTGCCAGCACCCCCCGGGGGGACTCCCAAAAAGAGACCCAGTACTTC; V: TRBV5-4; size: -; D: TRBD2; J: TRBJ2-5
CDR3: CASSLILAGYTGELFF; DNA: TGTGCCAGCAGTTTAATACTAGCGGGCTACACCGGGGAGCTGTTTTTT; V: TRBV27; size: -; D: TRBD2; J: TRBJ2-2
CDR3: CASAGGFVYNSPLHF; DNA: TGTGCCAGCGCGGGAGGGTTTGTCTATAATTCACCCCTCCACTTT; V: TRBV11-2; size: -; D: -; J: TRBJ1-6
CDR3: CASSSTLIPGQTYEQYF; DNA: TGTGCCAGCAGCTCCACCCTTATTCCGGGACAGACCTACGAGCAGTACTTC; V: TRBV5-6; size: -; D: TRBD1; J: TRBJ2-7
CDR3: CASSLDLISQETQYF; DNA: TGTGCCAGCAGCTTGGATTTAATTTCCCAAGAGACCCAGTACTTC; V: TRBV5-6; size: few; D: -; J: TRBJ2-5
CDR3: CASRQGGGFDEAFF; DNA: TGTGCCAGTAGACAAGGGGGGGGGTTTGATGAAGCTTTCTTT; V: TRBV19; size: -; D: -; J: TRBJ1-1
CDR3: CASTQGWNSPLHF; DNA: TGTGCCAGCACTCAGGGGTGGAATTCACCCCTCCACTTT; V: TRBV6-1; size: -; D: -; J: TRBJ1-6